The table lists the clone carrying this T cell receptor (beta chain) with many counts. This sample stems from a study of human T cells and chemical hapten exposure. Regarding time point: patch test 2, 6 weeks after DPC sensitization. Treatment indicated: therapeutic diphenylcyclopropenone sensitization with weekly scalp DPC. Unseparated into fractions, whole blood served as the source from which total RNA was extracted. TCRdb recomputed calls from the RACE reads with MiXCR, one row per CDR3 protein. The sample lists around 75,000 distinct CDR3 sequences, about 9.3% occurring once. CDR3 length: 14 amino acids. Trimming took off 0 bases at V and 4 bases at J, with 9 bases between the two ends. Germline CDR1 reads LGHDT; CDR2 reads YNNKEL (reference sequence).

Sequenced here: whole blood, sampled in connection with sensitization to the hapten diphenylcyclopropenone (DPC). The J gene is TRBJ1-1, the V gene TRBV3-1; no clear D. This TCR was recovered from a woman aged 45-59 years with alopecia areata. Some clones in this sample may be carry-over from other donors' samples. The CDR3 here is CASSQDPSSTEAFF. CDR3 bases: TGTGCCAGCAGCCAAGATCCCAGCAGCACTGAAGCTTTCTTT.